This section outlines one TCR beta chain sequence together with its context. CDR3 length equals 14 residues. Deletions cut 4 bases from V and 0 bases from J, with 11 bases between. CDR1 is SGHKS and CDR2 is YYEKEE in the germline V gene (reference sequence). Clones were sequenced by immunoSEQ multiplex PCR, and TCRdb holds only the in-frame ones, with some missing. The table records about 140,000 clones, about 91% of them present only once. The data originate from a study of blood T cell repertoires in COVID-19. For the study at large: T cells, B-cell-depleted T cells, or PBMCs provided the cDNA or gDNA that served as material.

What was sequenced was peripheral blood. The rearrangement uses TRBV5-5 and TRBJ2-7, with a possible D match to TRBD1 (6 bases). The receptor was isolated from a human donor in a cohort sampled during active COVID-19. The CDR3 here is CASSPWTVSYEQYF. The CDR3 DNA is TGTGCCAGCAGCCCTTGGACAGTCTCCTACGAGCAGTACTTC.